This entry features one T cell receptor beta chain sequence. Its matching antigen is unknown. This sample is part of a study of OX40 agonist ivuxolimab in advanced cancers. Overall study: One hepatocellular carcinoma and a couple of cutaneous melanoma patients partially responded. General study results and limits: At 0.1 to 3.0 mg/kg, CD4+ and CD8+ blood T cells expanded clonally by week 6.

Autoimmune disease history or systemic immunosuppression was exclusionary. Sequencing was performed with immunoSEQ multiplex PCR; in TCRdb, only in-frame clones are kept and a portion is missing. The repertoire holds fewer than 25,000 clones, with 65% to 70% as singletons. The V gene's germline CDR1 is LGHNA and CDR2 YNFKEQ. V was cut by 0 bases and J by 4 bases, with 22 bases left in between. The CDR3 has 19 amino acids. The receptor was isolated from an adult with an advanced solid tumor such as melanoma, head and neck, liver or kidney cancer. This chain uses TRBV4-2 with TRBJ1-5; possible D gene TRBD1, 6 bases. This material consisted of CD4+ or CD8+ T cells sorted from blood, taken in a trial of the OX40 agonist ivuxolimab. Written as DNA, the CDR3 is TGTGCCAGCAGCCAAGATCACACAGGGTTACTTTTTGGTAATCAGCCCCAGCATTTT. This codes for CASSQDHTGLLFGNQPQHF.